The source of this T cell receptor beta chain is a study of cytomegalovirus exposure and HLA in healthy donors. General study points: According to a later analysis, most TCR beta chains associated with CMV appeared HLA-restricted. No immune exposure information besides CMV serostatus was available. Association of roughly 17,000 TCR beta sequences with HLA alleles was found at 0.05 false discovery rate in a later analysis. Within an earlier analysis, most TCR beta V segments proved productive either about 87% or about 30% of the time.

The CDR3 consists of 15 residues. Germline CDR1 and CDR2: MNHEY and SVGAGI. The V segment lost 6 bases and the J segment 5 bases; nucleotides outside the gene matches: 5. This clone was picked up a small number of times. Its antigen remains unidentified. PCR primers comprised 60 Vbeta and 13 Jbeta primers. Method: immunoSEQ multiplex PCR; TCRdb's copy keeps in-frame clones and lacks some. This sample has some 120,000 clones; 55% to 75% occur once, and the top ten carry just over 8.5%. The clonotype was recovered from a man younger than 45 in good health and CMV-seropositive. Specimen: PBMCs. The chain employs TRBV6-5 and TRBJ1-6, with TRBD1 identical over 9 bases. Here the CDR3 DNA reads TGTGCCAGCAGCCCCGGGACAGGGAATAATTCACCCCTCCACTTT. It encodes CASSPGTGNNSPLHF.